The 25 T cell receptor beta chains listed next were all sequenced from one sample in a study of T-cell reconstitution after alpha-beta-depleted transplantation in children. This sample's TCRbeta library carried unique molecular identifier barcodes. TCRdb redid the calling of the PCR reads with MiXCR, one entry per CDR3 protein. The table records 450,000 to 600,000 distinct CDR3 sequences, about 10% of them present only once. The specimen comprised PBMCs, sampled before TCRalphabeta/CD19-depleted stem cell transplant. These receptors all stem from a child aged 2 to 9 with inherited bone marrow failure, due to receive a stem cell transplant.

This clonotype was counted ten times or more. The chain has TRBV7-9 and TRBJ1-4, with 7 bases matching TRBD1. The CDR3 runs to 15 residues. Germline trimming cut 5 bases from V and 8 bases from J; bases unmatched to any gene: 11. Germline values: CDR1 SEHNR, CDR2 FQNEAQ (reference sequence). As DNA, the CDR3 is TGTGCCAGCAGCCCACGACAGGGCGAACGGGAAAAACTGTTTTTT. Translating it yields CASSPRQGEREKLFF.

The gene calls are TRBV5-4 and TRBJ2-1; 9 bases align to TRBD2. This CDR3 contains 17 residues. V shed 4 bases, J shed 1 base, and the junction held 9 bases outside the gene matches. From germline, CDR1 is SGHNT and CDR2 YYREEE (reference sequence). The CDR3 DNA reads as TGTGCCAGCAGCCCCGGACTAGCGAGAGGGTCCTACAATGAGCAGTTCTTC. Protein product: CASSPGLARGSYNEQFF.

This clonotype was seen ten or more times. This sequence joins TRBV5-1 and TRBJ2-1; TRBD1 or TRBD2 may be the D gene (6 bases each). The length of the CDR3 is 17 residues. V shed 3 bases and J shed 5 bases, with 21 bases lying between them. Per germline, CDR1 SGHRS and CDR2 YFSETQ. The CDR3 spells CASSSTVLGGSHNEQFF. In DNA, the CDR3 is TGCGCCAGCAGCTCAACCGTTTTGGGGGGCAGTCACAATGAGCAGTTCTTC. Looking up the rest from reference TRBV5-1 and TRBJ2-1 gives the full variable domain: KAGVTQTPRYLIKTRGQQVTLSCSPISGHRSVSWYQQTPGQGLQFLFEYFSETQRNKGNFPGRFSGRQFSNSRSEMNVSTLELGDSALYLCASSSTVLGGSHNEQFFGPGTRLTVL.

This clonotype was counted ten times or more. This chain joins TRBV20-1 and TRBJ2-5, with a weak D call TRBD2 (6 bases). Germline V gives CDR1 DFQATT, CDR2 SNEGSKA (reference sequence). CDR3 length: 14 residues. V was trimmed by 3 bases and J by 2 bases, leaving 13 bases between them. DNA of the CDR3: TGCAGTGCTAGTGATAGCGGCCGGCAAGAGACCCAGTACTTC. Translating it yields CSASDSGRQETQYF.

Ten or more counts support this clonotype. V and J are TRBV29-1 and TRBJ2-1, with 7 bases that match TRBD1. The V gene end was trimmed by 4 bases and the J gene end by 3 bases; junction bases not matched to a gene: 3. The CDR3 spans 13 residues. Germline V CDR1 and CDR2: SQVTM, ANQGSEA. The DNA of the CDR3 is TGCAGCGTTGCCGGGACAGTCTACAATGAGCAGTTCTTC. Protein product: CSVAGTVYNEQFF.

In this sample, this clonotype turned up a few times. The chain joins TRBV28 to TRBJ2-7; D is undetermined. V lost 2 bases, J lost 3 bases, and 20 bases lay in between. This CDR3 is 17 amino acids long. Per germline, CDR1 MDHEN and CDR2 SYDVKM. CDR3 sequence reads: CASSLPTLAGEYYEQYF. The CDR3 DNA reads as TGTGCCAGCAGTTTACCTACCTTGGCAGGAGAGTACTACGAGCAGTACTTC.

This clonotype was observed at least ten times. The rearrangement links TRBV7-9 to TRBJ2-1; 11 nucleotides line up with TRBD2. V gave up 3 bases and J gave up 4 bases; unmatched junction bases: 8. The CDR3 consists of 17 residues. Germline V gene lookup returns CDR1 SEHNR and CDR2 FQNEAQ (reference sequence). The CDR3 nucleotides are TGTGCCAGCAGCTTCCCGGGAGGGACTAGCGGATACAATGAGCAGTTCTTC. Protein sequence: CASSFPGGTSGYNEQFF.

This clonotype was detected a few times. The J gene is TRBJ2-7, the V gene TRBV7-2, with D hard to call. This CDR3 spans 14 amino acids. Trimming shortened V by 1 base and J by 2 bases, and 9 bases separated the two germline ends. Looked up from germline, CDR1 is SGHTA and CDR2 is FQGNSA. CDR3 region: CASSLEQRTYEQYF. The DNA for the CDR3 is TGTGCCAGCAGCTTAGAACAGCGAACCTACGAGCAGTACTTC.

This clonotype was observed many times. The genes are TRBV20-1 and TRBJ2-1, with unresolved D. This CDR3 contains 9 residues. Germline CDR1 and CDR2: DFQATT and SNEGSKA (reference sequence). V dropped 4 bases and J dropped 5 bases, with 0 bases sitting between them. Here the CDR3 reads CSANNEQFF. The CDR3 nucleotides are TGCAGTGCTAACAATGAGCAGTTCTTC.

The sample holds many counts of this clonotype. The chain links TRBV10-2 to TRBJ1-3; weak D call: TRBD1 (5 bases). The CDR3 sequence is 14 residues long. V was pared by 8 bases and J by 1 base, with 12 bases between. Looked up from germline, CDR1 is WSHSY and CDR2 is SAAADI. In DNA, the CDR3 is TGCGCCAGCGGATGGGGGTCTTCTGGAAACACCATATATTTT. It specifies CASGWGSSGNTIYF.

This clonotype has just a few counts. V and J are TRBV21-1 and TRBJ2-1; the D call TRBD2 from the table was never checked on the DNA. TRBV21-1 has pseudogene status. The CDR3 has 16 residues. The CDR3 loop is CASSRHSGTSFNEQFF. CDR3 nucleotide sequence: TGTGCCAGCAGCAGACACTCCGGGACTAGCTTCAATGAGCAGTTCTTT.

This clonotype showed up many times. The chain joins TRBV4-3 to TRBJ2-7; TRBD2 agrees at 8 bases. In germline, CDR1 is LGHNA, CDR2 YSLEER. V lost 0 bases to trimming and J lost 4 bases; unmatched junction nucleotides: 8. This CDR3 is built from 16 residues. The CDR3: CASSQEGSGRPYEQYF. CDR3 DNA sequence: TGCGCCAGCAGCCAAGAGGGGAGCGGGAGACCTTACGAGCAGTACTTC.

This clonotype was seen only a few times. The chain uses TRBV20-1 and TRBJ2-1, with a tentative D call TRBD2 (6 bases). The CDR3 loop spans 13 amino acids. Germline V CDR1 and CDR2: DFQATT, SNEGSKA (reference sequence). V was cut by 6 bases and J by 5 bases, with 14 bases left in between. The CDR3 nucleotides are TGCAGTGCCAGACTAGTAGTTCACAATGAGCAGTTCTTC. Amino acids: CSARLVVHNEQFF.

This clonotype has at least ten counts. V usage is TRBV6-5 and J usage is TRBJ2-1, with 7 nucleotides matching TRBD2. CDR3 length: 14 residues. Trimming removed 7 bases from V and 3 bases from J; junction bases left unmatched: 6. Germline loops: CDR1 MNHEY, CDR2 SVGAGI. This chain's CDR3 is CASTEGGIYNEQFF. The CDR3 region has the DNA TGTGCCAGCACCGAGGGAGGGATCTACAATGAGCAGTTCTTC.

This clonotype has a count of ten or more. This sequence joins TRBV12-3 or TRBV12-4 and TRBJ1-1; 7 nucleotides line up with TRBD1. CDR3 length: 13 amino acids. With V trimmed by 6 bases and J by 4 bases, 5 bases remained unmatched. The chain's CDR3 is CASRAGQSTEAFF. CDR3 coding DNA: TGTGCCAGCAGGGCGGGACAGTCCACTGAAGCTTTCTTT.

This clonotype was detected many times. The CDR3 bases are TGCGCCAGCAGCCAAGCCCCTTCCAGTGCAGATACGCAGTATTTT. Translating it yields CASSQAPSSADTQYF. The chain uses TRBV4-3 and TRBJ2-3; D is ambiguous. The CDR3 has 15 amino acids. In germline, CDR1 is LGHNA, CDR2 YSLEER. Between the trimmed V and J ends, which lost 1 base and 4 bases, there was a span of 12 bases.

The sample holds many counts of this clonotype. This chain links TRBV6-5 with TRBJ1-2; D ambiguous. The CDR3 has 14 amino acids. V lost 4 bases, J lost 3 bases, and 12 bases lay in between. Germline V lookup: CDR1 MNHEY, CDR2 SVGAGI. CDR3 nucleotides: TGTGCCAGCAGTTGGGCGTTGAAGGACTATGGCTACACCTTC. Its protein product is CASSWALKDYGYTF.

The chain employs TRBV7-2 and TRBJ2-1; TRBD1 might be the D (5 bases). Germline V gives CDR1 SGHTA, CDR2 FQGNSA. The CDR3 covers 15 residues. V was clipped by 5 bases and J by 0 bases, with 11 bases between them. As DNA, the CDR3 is TGTGCCAGCAGCCGTCGACAGAGCTCCTACAATGAGCAGTTCTTC. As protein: CASSRRQSSYNEQFF.

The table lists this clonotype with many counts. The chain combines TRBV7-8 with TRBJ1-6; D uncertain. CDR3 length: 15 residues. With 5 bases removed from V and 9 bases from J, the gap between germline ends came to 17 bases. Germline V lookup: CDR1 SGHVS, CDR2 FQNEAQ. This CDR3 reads CASSRGGWTASPLHF. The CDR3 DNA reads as TGTGCCAGCAGCCGGGGAGGATGGACGGCTTCACCCCTCCACTTT.

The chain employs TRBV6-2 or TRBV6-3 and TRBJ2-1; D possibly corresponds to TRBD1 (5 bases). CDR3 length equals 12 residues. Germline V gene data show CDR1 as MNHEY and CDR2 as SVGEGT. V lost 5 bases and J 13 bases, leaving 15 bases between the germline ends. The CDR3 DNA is TGTGCCAGCAGTCAGGATCATAGGGGACAGTTCTTC. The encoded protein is CASSQDHRGQFF.

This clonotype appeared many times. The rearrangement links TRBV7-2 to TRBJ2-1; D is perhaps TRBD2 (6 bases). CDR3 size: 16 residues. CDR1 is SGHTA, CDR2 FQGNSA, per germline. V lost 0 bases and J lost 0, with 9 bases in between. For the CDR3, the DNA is TGTGCCAGCAGCTTAGCGTACGGGAGCTCCTACAATGAGCAGTTCTTC. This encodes CASSLAYGSSYNEQFF.

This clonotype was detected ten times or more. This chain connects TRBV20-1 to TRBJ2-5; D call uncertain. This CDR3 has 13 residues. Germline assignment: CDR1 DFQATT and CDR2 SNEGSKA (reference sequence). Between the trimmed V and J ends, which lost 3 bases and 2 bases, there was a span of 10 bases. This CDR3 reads CSARELDQETQYF. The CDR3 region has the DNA TGCAGTGCTAGGGAACTGGATCAAGAGACCCAGTACTTC.

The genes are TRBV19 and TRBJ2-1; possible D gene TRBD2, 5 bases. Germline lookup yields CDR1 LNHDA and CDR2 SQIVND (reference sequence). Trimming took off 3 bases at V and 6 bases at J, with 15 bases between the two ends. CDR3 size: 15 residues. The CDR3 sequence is CASSMYFGVRNEQFF. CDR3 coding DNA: TGTGCCAGTAGTATGTACTTCGGGGTTCGCAATGAGCAGTTCTTC.

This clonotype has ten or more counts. The chain's CDR3 is CASSFPTGRETQYF. Written as DNA, the CDR3 is TGTGCCAGCAGCTTTCCCACTGGACGGGAGACCCAGTACTTC. The rearrangement joins TRBV7-2 to TRBJ2-5, with unresolved D. Germline V gene data show CDR1 as SGHTA and CDR2 as FQGNSA. Trimming removed 3 bases at V and 5 bases at J, with 13 bases between. The CDR3 contains 14 residues.

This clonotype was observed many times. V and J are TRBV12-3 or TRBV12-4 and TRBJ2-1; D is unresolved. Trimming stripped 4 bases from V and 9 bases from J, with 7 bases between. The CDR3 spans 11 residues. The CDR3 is CASSSRVEQFF. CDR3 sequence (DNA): TGTGCCAGCAGTTCCCGGGTTGAGCAGTTCTTC.